The 10 T cell receptor beta chains reported below all come from one sample, sequenced in a study of identical twins (dated by TCRdb to about 2016). Library preparation employed 5' RACE. Sequencer: Illumina HiSeq 2000. The public sequencing data were trimmed at Q25 with fastp and processed into clonotypes with MiXCR by TCRdb, which kept only in-frame beta chains. Merged by CDR3 protein, the rows form single entries marked with the most common genes and DNA. This sample is represented by around 670,000 distinct CDR3 sequences; roughly 6.2% of them were singletons. Around 2% of the sample is taken by the ten largest. Specimen: naive T cells sorted from blood. Interpreted using the paper, the cell subset or site label stands for: cells isolated with a human naive T-cell isolation kit. The source is a man aged 18 to 29 in good health.

This clonotype has a count of ten or more. The J gene is TRBJ2-1, the V gene TRBV5-1; no clear D gene. Trimming cost V 0 bases and J 9 bases, with 7 bases left between them. This CDR3 is 12 amino acids long. Germline V CDR1 and CDR2: SGHRS, YFSETQ. The CDR3 protein is CASSLEWGEQFF. The CDR3 DNA reads as TGCGCCAGCAGCTTGGAGTGGGGTGAGCAGTTCTTC.

The V call is TRBV14, the J call TRBJ2-2; D possibly corresponds to TRBD1 (5 bases). There are 16 residues in the CDR3. The germline V and J ends were trimmed by 4 bases and 7 bases, with 19 bases remaining between them. Germline values: CDR1 SGHDN, CDR2 FVKESK. The CDR3 region is CASSLKMAGSGGELFF. DNA of the CDR3: TGTGCCAGCAGCCTCAAAATGGCAGGGTCCGGCGGGGAGCTGTTTTTT. Drawing the rest from reference TRBV14 and TRBJ2-2, the complete variable domain is EAGVTQFPSHSVIEKGQTVTLRCDPISGHDNLYWYRRVMGKEIKFLLHFVKESKQDESGMPNNRFLAERTGGTYSTLKVQPAELEDSGVYFCASSLKMAGSGGELFFGEGSRLTVL.

V and J are TRBV6-1 and TRBJ2-5; 13 bases line up with TRBD2. The CDR3 runs 16 residues. Germline loops: CDR1 MNHNS, CDR2 SASEGT. The V and J ends lost 3 bases and 3 bases, in that order; junction bases with no gene match: 4. CDR3 sequence: CASSERLAGGEETQYF. The CDR3 DNA reads as TGTGCCAGCAGTGAGAGACTAGCGGGAGGCGAAGAGACCCAGTACTTC.

The CDR3 nucleotides read TGTGCCAGCAGCCAACCCTATACGCAGTATTTT. Residues: CASSQPYTQYF. This rearrangement joins TRBV14 to TRBJ2-3, with D unclear. V was clipped by 2 bases and J by 7 bases, with 4 bases between them. This CDR3 is 11 amino acids long. In germline, CDR1 is SGHDN, CDR2 FVKESK.

The chain carries TRBV29-1 and TRBJ2-1, with D perhaps TRBD2 (5 bases). The CDR3 is 12 amino acids. Trimming removed 6 bases from V and 6 bases from J, with 12 bases in between. From germline, CDR1 is SQVTM and CDR2 ANQGSEA. The CDR3 nucleotides read TGCAGCGTCGCGGACTGGGGCAATGAGCAGTTCTTC. It is translated as CSVADWGNEQFF.

This clonotype was detected many times. V usage is TRBV7-9 and J usage is TRBJ2-5; possibly TRBD1 for D (6 bases). V lost 5 bases and J lost 3, with 19 bases in between. This CDR3 region has 16 residues. Germline V gene sequence: CDR1 SEHNR, CDR2 FQNEAQ (reference sequence). Here the CDR3 DNA reads TGTGCCAGCAGCACACCCACAGGGAGACGAGAAGAGACCCAGTACTTC. Its translation is CASSTPTGRREETQYF.

This clonotype was seen only a few times. The chain links TRBV7-8 to TRBJ1-4; no definite D call. The CDR3 sequence is 15 residues long. With 1 base removed from V and 6 bases from J, the gap between germline ends came to 12 bases. Germline loops: CDR1 SGHVS, CDR2 FQNEAQ. CDR3 bases: TGTGCCAGCAGCTTAGGGGCCGCCGGTGATGAAAAACTGTTTTTT. This gives the protein CASSLGAAGDEKLFF.

This clonotype turned up a few times. This chain connects TRBV12-3 or TRBV12-4 to TRBJ2-5, with D perhaps given as TRBD1 or TRBD2 (5 bases each). Trimming took 6 bases from V and 2 from J, leaving 13 bases between them. There are 14 residues in the CDR3. The CDR3 sequence: CASRDLGEQETQYF. DNA of the CDR3: TGTGCCAGCAGGGACCTAGGGGAGCAAGAGACCCAGTACTTC.

In its sample, this clonotype was seen many times. The chain has TRBV12-3 or TRBV12-4 and TRBJ2-2; TRBD2 matches 13 bases. V was pared by 5 bases and J by 6 bases, with 6 bases of the junction left unmatched. CDR3 length: 16 residues. The CDR3 sequence: CASSPRLAGGPGELFF. Here the CDR3 DNA reads TGTGCCAGCAGTCCGAGACTAGCGGGAGGTCCCGGGGAGCTGTTTTTT.

The rearrangement uses TRBV5-6 and TRBJ2-1; weak D call: TRBD2 (7 bases). Trimming stripped 6 bases from V and 4 bases from J, with 23 bases between. The CDR3 loop spans 17 amino acids. Looked up from germline, CDR1 is SGHDT and CDR2 is YYEEEE. Here the CDR3 DNA reads TGTGCCAGCACCAAAACGGGGGGAGAGGGGGGGTACAATGAGCAGTTCTTC. Amino acids: CASTKTGGEGGYNEQFF.